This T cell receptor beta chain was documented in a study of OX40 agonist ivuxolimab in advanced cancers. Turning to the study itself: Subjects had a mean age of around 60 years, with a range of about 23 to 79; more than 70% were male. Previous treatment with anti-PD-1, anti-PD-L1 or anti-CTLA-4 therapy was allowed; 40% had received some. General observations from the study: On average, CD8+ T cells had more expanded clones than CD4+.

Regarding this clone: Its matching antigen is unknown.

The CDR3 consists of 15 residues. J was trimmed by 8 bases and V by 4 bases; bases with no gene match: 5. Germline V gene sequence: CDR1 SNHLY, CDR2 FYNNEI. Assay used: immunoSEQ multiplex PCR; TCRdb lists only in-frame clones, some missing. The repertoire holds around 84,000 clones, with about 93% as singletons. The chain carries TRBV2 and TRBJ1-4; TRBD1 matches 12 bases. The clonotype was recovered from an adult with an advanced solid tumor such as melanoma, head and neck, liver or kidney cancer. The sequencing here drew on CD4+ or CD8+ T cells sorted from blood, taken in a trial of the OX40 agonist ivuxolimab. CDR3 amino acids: CASSATGTGGEKLFF. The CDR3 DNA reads TGTGCCAGCAGTGCTACCGGGACAGGGGGCGAAAAACTGTTTTTT.